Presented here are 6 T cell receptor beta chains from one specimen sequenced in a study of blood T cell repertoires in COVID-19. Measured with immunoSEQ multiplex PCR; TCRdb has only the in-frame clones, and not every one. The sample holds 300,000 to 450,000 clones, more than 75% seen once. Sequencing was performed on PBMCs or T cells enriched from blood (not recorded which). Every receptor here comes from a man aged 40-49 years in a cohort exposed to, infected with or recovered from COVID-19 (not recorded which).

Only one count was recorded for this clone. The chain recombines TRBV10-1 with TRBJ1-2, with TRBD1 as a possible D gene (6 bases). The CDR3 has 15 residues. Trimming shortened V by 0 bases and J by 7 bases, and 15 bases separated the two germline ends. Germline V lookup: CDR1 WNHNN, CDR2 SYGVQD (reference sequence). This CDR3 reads CASSESGRGAGGYTF. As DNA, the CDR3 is TGCGCCAGCAGTGAGTCGGGCAGGGGAGCAGGTGGCTACACCTTC.

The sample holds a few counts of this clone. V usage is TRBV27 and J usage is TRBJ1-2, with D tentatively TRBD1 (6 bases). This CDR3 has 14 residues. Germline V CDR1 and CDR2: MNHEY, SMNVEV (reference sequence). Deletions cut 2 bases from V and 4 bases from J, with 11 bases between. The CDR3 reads CASSLMDSGYGYTF. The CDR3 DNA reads TGTGCCAGCAGTTTAATGGACAGCGGCTATGGCTACACCTTC.

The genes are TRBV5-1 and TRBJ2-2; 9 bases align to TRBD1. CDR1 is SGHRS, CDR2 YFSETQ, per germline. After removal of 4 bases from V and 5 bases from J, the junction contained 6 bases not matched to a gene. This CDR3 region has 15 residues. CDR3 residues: CASSGNRGRTGELFF. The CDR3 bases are TGCGCCAGCAGCGGGAACAGGGGGCGGACCGGGGAGCTGTTTTTT. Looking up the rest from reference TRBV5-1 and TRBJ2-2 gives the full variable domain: KAGVTQTPRYLIKTRGQQVTLSCSPISGHRSVSWYQQTPGQGLQFLFEYFSETQRNKGNFPGRFSGRQFSNSRSEMNVSTLELGDSALYLCASSGNRGRTGELFFGEGSRLTVL.

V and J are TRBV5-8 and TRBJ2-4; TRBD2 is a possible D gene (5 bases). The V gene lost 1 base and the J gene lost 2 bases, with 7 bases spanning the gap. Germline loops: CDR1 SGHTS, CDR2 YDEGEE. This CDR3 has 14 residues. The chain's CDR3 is CASSLPGTKNIQYF. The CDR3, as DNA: TGTGCCAGCAGCTTGCCGGGAACCAAAAACATTCAGTACTTC.

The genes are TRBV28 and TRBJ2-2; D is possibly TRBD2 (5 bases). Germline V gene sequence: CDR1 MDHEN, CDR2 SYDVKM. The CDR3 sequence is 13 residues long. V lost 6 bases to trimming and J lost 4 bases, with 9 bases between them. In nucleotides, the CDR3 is TGTGCCAGCAGCCGCCGGGGCACCGGGGAGCTGTTTTTT. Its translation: CASSRRGTGELFF.

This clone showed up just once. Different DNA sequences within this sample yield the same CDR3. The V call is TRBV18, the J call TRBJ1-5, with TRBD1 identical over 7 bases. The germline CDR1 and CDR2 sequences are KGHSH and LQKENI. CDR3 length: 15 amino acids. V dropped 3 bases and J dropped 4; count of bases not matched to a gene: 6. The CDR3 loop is CASSPTAGGNQPQHF. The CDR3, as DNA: TGTGCCAGCTCACCTACGGCAGGGGGTAATCAGCCCCAGCATTTT. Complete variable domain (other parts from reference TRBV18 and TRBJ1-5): NAGVMQNPRHLVRRRGQEARLRCSPMKGHSHVYWYRQLPEEGLKFMVYLQKENIIDESGMPKERFSAEFPKEGPSILRIQQVVRGDSAAYFCASSPTAGGNQPQHFGDGTRLSIL.